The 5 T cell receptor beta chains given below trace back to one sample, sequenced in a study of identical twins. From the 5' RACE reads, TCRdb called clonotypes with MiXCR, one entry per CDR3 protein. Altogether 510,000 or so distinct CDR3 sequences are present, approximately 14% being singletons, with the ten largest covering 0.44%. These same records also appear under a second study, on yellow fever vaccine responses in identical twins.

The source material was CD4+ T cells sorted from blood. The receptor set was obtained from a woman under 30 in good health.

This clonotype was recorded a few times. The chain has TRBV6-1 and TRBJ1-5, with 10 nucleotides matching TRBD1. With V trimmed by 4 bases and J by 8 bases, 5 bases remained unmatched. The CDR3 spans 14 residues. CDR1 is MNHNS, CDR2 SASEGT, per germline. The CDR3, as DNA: TGTGCCAGCAGTGGGACAGGGGGAGGGGAGCCCCAGCATTTT. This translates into CASSGTGGGEPQHF.

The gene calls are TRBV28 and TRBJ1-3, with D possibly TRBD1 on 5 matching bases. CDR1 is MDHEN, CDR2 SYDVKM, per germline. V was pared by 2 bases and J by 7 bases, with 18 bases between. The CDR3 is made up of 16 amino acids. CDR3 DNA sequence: TGTGCCAGCAGTTTACCCCAGACAGTTAATATGAACACCATATATTTT. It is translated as CASSLPQTVNMNTIYF.

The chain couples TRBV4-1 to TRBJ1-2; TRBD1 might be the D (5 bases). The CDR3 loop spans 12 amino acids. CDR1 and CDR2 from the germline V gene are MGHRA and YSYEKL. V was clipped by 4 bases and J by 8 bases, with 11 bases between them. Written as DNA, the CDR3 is TGCGCCAGCAGCCCCCCCGAGGGGGGCTACACCTTC. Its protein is CASSPPEGGYTF.

Here the CDR3 DNA reads TGCAGTGCTTTCTCGGACAGGGGGCTTAAGACCCAGTACTTC. This encodes CSAFSDRGLKTQYF. V usage is TRBV20-1 and J usage is TRBJ2-5; 11 bases align to TRBD1. V shed 5 bases and J 6 bases; nucleotides not matched to a gene: 8. This CDR3 region has 14 residues. Germline V gives CDR1 DFQATT, CDR2 SNEGSKA (reference sequence).

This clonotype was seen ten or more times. CDR3 loop: CASSLLGVETQYF. CDR3 coding DNA: TGTGCCAGCAGCCTGCTGGGGGTTGAGACCCAGTACTTC. The J gene is TRBJ2-5, the V gene TRBV12-3 or TRBV12-4, with D perhaps TRBD1 or TRBD2 (5 bases each). CDR3 length: 13 residues. V shed 6 bases and J shed 5 bases, with 13 bases lying between them.